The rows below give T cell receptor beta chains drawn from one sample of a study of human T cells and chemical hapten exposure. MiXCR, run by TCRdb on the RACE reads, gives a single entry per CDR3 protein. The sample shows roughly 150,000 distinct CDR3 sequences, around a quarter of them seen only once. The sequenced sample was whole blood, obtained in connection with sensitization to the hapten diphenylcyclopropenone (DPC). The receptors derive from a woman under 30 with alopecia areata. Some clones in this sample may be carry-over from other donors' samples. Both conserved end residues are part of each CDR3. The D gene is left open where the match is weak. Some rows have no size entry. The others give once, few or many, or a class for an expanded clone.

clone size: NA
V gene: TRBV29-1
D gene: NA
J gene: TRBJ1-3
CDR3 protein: CSVGPTGSNPGNTIYF
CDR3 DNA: TGCAGCGTTGGACCGACAGGCTCTAATCCTGGAAACACCATATATTTT

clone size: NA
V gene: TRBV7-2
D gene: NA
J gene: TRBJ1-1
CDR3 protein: CASSFDTWVTEAFF
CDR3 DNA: TGTGCCAGCAGCTTCGATACTTGGGTTACTGAAGCTTTCTTT

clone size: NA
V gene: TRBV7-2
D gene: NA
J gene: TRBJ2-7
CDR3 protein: CASSLIVADYEQYF
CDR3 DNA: TGTGCCAGCAGCTTAATCGTGGCAGACTACGAGCAGTACTTC

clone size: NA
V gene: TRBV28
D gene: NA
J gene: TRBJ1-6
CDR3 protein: CANSSLSTGNSPLHF
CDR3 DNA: TGTGCCAACAGCAGTTTAAGCACAGGGAACTCACCCCTCCACTTT

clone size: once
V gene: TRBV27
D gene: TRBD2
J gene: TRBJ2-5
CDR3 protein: CASTSSGSLETQYF
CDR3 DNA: TGTGCCAGCACGAGTAGCGGGAGCTTGGAGACCCAGTACTTC

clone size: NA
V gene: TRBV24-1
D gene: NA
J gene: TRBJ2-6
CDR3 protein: CATSDSTGTGLSSSGANVLTF
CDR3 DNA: TGTGCCACCAGTGACTCGACCGGGACTGGCCTTTCCAGCTCTGGGGCCAACGTCCTGACTTTC

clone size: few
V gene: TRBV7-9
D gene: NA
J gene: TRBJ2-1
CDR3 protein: CASSRGSYNEQFF
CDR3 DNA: TGTGCCAGCAGCCGAGGTTCCTACAATGAGCAGTTCTTC

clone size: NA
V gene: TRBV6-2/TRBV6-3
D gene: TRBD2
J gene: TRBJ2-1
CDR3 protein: CASSYSSEAGGPLYNEQFF
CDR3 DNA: TGTGCCAGCAGTTACTCGTCCGAAGCGGGAGGGCCGCTCTACAATGAGCAGTTCTTC

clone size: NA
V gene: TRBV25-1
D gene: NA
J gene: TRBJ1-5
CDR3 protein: CASSDRQGPDRDQPQHF
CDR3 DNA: TGTGCCAGCAGTGATCGTCAGGGCCCCGACAGAGATCAGCCCCAGCATTTT

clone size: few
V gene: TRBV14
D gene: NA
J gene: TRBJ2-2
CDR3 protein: CASSQVGGGTGELFF
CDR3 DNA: TGTGCCAGCAGCCAAGTTGGAGGCGGCACCGGGGAGCTGTTTTTT

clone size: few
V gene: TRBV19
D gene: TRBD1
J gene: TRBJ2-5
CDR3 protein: CASRGTVQETQYF
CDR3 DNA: TGTGCCAGTAGGGGGACAGTACAAGAGACCCAGTACTTC

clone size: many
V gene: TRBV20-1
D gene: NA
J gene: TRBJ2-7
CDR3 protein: CSARDLRLSYEQYF
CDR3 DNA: TGCAGTGCTAGAGATTTGCGGCTGTCCTACGAGCAGTACTTC

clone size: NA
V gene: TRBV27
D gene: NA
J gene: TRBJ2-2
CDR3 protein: CASSLPGDGELFF
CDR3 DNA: TGTGCCAGCAGTTTGCCAGGGGACGGGGAGCTGTTTTTT

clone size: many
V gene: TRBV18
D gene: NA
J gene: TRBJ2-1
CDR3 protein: CASSPRQGSVYDEQFF
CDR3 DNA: TGTGCCAGCTCACCAAGGCAGGGTAGTGTGTACGATGAGCAGTTCTTC